The 27 T cell receptor beta chains below all came from one sample that was sequenced in a study of T-cell reconstitution after alpha-beta-depleted transplantation in children. The library targeted TCRbeta and was prepared with unique molecular identifiers. TCRdb passed the PCR reads through MiXCR, listing each CDR3 protein once. The sample carries about 580,000 distinct CDR3 sequences, 23% recorded once. This specimen was PBMCs, mostly from graft donor cells, taken 360 days after TCRalphabeta/CD19-depleted stem cell transplant. Every receptor here comes from a boy in the first two years of life who had a stem cell transplant for acute myeloid leukemia, so the T cells may come from the graft donor.

Ten or more counts support this clonotype. The chain has TRBV20-1 and TRBJ2-3; D is ambiguous. V was clipped by 3 bases and J by 2 bases, with 9 bases between them. CDR1 and CDR2 (germline): DFQATT, SNEGSKA (reference sequence). The length of the CDR3 is 13 residues. CDR3 bases: TGCAGTGCTAGGACACTGTTCACAGATACGCAGTATTTT. Its translation: CSARTLFTDTQYF.

The gene calls are TRBV6-1 and TRBJ2-7; D might be TRBD1 or TRBD2, each matching 5 bases. Trimming shortened V by 6 bases and J by 3 bases, and 15 bases separated the two germline ends. Germline-derived CDR1 and CDR2 are MNHNS and SASEGT. The CDR3 has 14 residues. The CDR3 coding sequence is TGTGCCAGCAGGGCCGGGGCTGACGTCTACGAGCAGTACGTC. The encoded protein is CASRAGADVYEQYV.

This clonotype was seen only a few times. V and J are TRBV3-1 and TRBJ2-2; D is unclear. V was pared by 0 bases and J by 6 bases, with 14 bases between. The CDR3 runs 16 residues. Germline CDR1 reads LGHDT; CDR2 reads YNNKEL (reference sequence). The CDR3 sequence: CASSQDLWVFPGELFF. CDR3 sequence (DNA): TGTGCCAGCAGCCAAGATCTGTGGGTTTTCCCCGGGGAGCTGTTTTTT.

The rearrangement joins TRBV20-1 to TRBJ2-6; D remains unclear. The CDR3 runs 13 residues. Per the germline V gene, CDR1 is DFQATT and CDR2 is SNEGSKA (reference sequence). V dropped 7 bases and J dropped 0 bases, with 7 bases sitting between them. The CDR3 bases are TGCAGTGTGATGGACTCTGGGGCCAACGTCCTGACTTTC. Its translation: CSVMDSGANVLTF.

The rearrangement joins TRBV21-1 to TRBJ2-7; the D call of TRBD1 is as the table states it, not checked on the DNA. TRBV21-1 has pseudogene status. CDR3 size: 16 residues. CDR3 in DNA: TGTGCCAGCAGCAAAGCTGGGAGACAAGGGACCTACGAGCAGTACGTC. Protein: CASSKAGRQGTYEQYV.

This clonotype came up many times. This chain connects TRBV6-2 or TRBV6-3 to TRBJ2-3; 7 bases agree with TRBD2. This CDR3 is built from 16 residues. Germline values: CDR1 MNHEY, CDR2 SVGEGT. V was clipped by 5 bases and J by 6 bases; unmatched bases: 14. The CDR3: CASSADPGLRDDTQYF. DNA for the CDR3: TGTGCCAGCAGTGCCGACCCGGGACTACGGGACGATACGCAGTATTTT.

The rearrangement uses TRBV20-1 and TRBJ1-2, with 9 positions matching TRBD1. Germline V lookup: CDR1 DFQATT, CDR2 SNEGSKA (reference sequence). This CDR3 comprises 14 residues. The junction had 9 bases not matched to a gene; V was cut back by 3 bases and J by 7 bases. The CDR3: CSASWGQGYLGYTF. The CDR3 DNA follows: TGCAGTGCTAGTTGGGGACAGGGATATCTTGGCTACACCTTC.

This clonotype was detected ten times or more. The chain has TRBV20-1 and TRBJ1-5; D is possibly TRBD1 (6 bases). Trimming stripped 5 bases from V and 5 bases from J, with 13 bases between. CDR3 length equals 13 residues. From germline, CDR1 is DFQATT and CDR2 SNEGSKA (reference sequence). The chain's CDR3 is CSAGDISYQPQHF. CDR3 nucleotide sequence: TGCAGTGCTGGGGACATTTCCTATCAGCCCCAGCATTTT.

The chain combines TRBV6-1 with TRBJ1-2; D is undetermined. V was clipped by 8 bases and J by 2 bases, with 12 bases between them. The germline V gene encodes CDR1 MNHNS and CDR2 SASEGT. This CDR3 has 13 residues. The CDR3 DNA follows: TGTGCCAGCGCCCCGGACTCAAACTATGGCTACACCTTC. Protein product: CASAPDSNYGYTF.

This clonotype was picked up many times. The rearrangement joins TRBV12-3 or TRBV12-4 to TRBJ1-5; D unresolved. Trimming pared 3 bases from V and 4 bases from J, leaving 19 bases between. CDR3 length equals 17 residues. In DNA form, the CDR3 reads TGTGCCAGCAGTTTGCGCCTCGGGGTTGGTAAGAATCAGCCCCAGCATTTT. This translates into CASSLRLGVGKNQPQHF.

This chain links TRBV6-2 or TRBV6-3 with TRBJ2-7, with D possibly being TRBD2 (6 bases). Per germline, CDR1 MNHEY and CDR2 SVGEGT. V dropped 6 bases and J dropped 3 bases, with 18 bases sitting between them. There are 15 residues in the CDR3. The CDR3 region has the DNA TGTGCCAGCAGCATCGGGGGAACTAGTTTCTACGAGCAGTACTTC. Translating gives CASSIGGTSFYEQYF.

This clonotype was seen at least ten times. The chain couples TRBV28 to TRBJ2-5, with TRBD2 as a possible D gene (6 bases). From germline, CDR1 is MDHEN and CDR2 SYDVKM. V was trimmed by 6 bases and J by 4 bases, leaving 24 bases between them. CDR3 size: 17 residues. The CDR3 spells CASSDPTTSLLSETQYF. DNA of the CDR3: TGTGCCAGCAGCGACCCAACAACTAGCCTACTATCAGAGACCCAGTACTTC.

This clonotype has ten or more counts. The chain recombines TRBV4-1 with TRBJ2-5; D possibly corresponds to TRBD1 (5 bases). The CDR3 runs 17 residues. The germline gives CDR1 MGHRA, CDR2 YSYEKL. Trimming shortened V by 2 bases and J by 0 bases, and 16 bases separated the two germline ends. The CDR3 sequence is CASSQRLRDMYQETQYF. The CDR3 bases are TGCGCCAGCAGCCAACGACTCAGGGATATGTACCAAGAGACCCAGTACTTC.

This clonotype was counted ten times or more. V is TRBV6-5 and J is TRBJ1-2, with D possibly TRBD1 on 5 matching bases. Trimming pared 7 bases from V and 3 bases from J, leaving 9 bases between. Germline V gene sequence: CDR1 MNHEY, CDR2 SVGAGI. CDR3 size: 12 residues. DNA of the CDR3: TGTGCCAGCAAGAGAGGGGACTATGGCTACACCTTC. This sequence encodes CASKRGDYGYTF.

The chain uses TRBV10-2 and TRBJ2-7, with D perhaps TRBD2 (6 bases). V lost 7 bases to trimming and J lost 4 bases, with 14 bases between them. Germline CDR1 and CDR2: WSHSY and SAAADI. The CDR3 covers 13 residues. CDR3 sequence reads: CASMDYWDYEQYF. In DNA, the CDR3 is TGCGCCAGCATGGACTATTGGGATTACGAGCAGTACTTC.

This sequence joins TRBV20-1 and TRBJ2-7; the D is unclear. Trimming pared 2 bases from V and 7 bases from J, leaving 9 bases between. The germline CDR1 and CDR2 sequences are DFQATT and SNEGSKA (reference sequence). CDR3 length: 11 residues. The CDR3 spells CSARLSGEQYF. The CDR3 DNA is TGCAGTGCTAGATTATCCGGGGAGCAGTACTTC.

This clonotype was counted between two and nine times. The V gene is TRBV6-2 or TRBV6-3, the J gene TRBJ2-1, with D perhaps given as TRBD1 or TRBD2 (6 bases each). The V gene's germline CDR1 is MNHEY and CDR2 SVGEGT. Trimming pared 5 bases from V and 2 bases from J, leaving 16 bases between. This CDR3 region has 16 residues. CDR3 bases: TGTGCCAGCAGTGATGCCCTCGGGGGCGCCTACAATGAGCAGTTCTTC. Translating gives CASSDALGGAYNEQFF.

V and J are TRBV5-5 and TRBJ1-1; D gene uncertain. The CDR3 covers 11 residues. Germline V CDR1 and CDR2: SGHKS, YYEKEE (reference sequence). V lost 3 bases and J lost 11, with 11 bases in between. CDR3 sequence reads: CASSSGGGAFF. CDR3 DNA: TGTGCCAGCAGCTCGGGAGGTGGGGCTTTCTTT.

This CDR3 reads CASSTFGTSGGLSTDTQYF. Written as DNA, the CDR3 is TGTGCCAGCAGCACCTTCGGGACTAGCGGGGGCCTATCCACAGATACGCAGTATTTT. The V call is TRBV4-2, the J call TRBJ2-3; 14 nucleotides match TRBD2. After removal of 5 bases from V and 2 bases from J, the junction contained 12 bases not matched to a gene. This CDR3 is 19 amino acids long. The germline V gene has CDR1 LGHNA and CDR2 YNFKEQ.

This clonotype was found a few times. This chain joins TRBV12-5 and TRBJ1-2; 7 nucleotides agree with TRBD1. Germline CDR1 LGHNT, CDR2 FRNRAP. The CDR3 sequence is 15 residues long. Trimming removed 7 bases from V and 0 bases from J; junction bases left unmatched: 8. CDR3 nucleotides: TGTGCTAGTGTCCGGGACAGCCCAACTAACTATGGCTACACCTTC. This translates into CASVRDSPTNYGYTF.

This clonotype was seen at least ten times. The J gene is TRBJ2-5, the V gene TRBV6-2 or TRBV6-3; D perhaps matches TRBD2 (6 bases). The germline V gene encodes CDR1 MNHEY and CDR2 SVGEGT. V was cut by 2 bases and J by 1 base, with 20 bases left in between. This CDR3 region has 18 residues. The CDR3 sequence: CASSYDLPGTDIQETQYF. CDR3 DNA: TGTGCCAGCAGTTACGACTTACCCGGGACTGACATCCAAGAGACCCAGTACTTC.

V is TRBV7-2 and J is TRBJ2-2; TRBD1 might be the D (5 bases). The V gene lost 5 bases and the J gene lost 1 base, with 17 bases spanning the gap. The CDR3 spans 17 residues. Germline CDR1 and CDR2: SGHTA and FQGNSA. CDR3 residues: CASSTPQGIGNTGELFF. The CDR3, as DNA: TGTGCCAGCAGCACCCCCCAGGGTATAGGGAACACCGGGGAGCTGTTTTTT.

This clonotype was picked up many times. This sequence joins TRBV18 and TRBJ2-2; D may correspond to TRBD1 or TRBD2 (5 bases each). Germline lookup yields CDR1 KGHSH and CDR2 LQKENI. The CDR3 is 18 amino acids. V gave up 2 bases and J gave up 5 bases, with 21 bases separating them. The CDR3 reads CASSPSNVGQGATGELFF. In DNA, the CDR3 is TGTGCCAGCTCACCATCGAACGTGGGGCAGGGAGCGACCGGGGAGCTGTTTTTT.

In DNA, the CDR3 is TGTGCCAGCAGCGTTGGGACGGGCACCATCCCGGGGGCTGGAAACACCATATATTTT. Translated, it gives CASSVGTGTIPGAGNTIYF. The chain is built from TRBV7-6 and TRBJ1-3; a weak D match, TRBD1 (5 bases). Germline lookup yields CDR1 SGHVS and CDR2 FNYEAQ. The CDR3 is 19 amino acids. The germline V and J ends were trimmed by 5 bases and 2 bases, with 25 bases remaining between them.

This clonotype showed up many times. The rearrangement uses TRBV11-2 and TRBJ2-3; TRBD2 is a possible D gene (5 bases). The CDR3 runs to 15 residues. Trimming shortened V by 6 bases and J by 2 bases, and 15 bases separated the two germline ends. Germline V lookup: CDR1 SGHAT, CDR2 FQNNGV. As DNA, the CDR3 is TGTGCCAGCAGGTCTCTAGCCTACCCCACAGATACGCAGTATTTT. Translation gives CASRSLAYPTDTQYF.

CDR3 region: CATRTVNEKLFF. Written as DNA, the CDR3 is TGTGCCACCAGGACGGTTAATGAAAAACTGTTTTTT. V gene TRBV15 combines with J gene TRBJ1-4; no definite D call. V was trimmed by 6 bases and J by 4 bases, leaving 6 bases between them. This CDR3 is 12 amino acids long. Germline-derived CDR1 and CDR2 are LNHNV and YYDKDF (reference sequence).

At least ten counts were recorded for this clonotype. The rearrangement uses TRBV5-1 and TRBJ1-2; TRBD1 might be the D (6 bases). The CDR3 is 15 amino acids. Germline CDR1 reads SGHRS; CDR2 reads YFSETQ. With 4 bases removed from V and 8 bases from J, the gap between germline ends came to 21 bases. The CDR3 nucleotides read TGCGCCAGCAGCCCGGACGGGGGGCGCAAGGGCGGCTACACCTTC. This encodes CASSPDGGRKGGYTF.